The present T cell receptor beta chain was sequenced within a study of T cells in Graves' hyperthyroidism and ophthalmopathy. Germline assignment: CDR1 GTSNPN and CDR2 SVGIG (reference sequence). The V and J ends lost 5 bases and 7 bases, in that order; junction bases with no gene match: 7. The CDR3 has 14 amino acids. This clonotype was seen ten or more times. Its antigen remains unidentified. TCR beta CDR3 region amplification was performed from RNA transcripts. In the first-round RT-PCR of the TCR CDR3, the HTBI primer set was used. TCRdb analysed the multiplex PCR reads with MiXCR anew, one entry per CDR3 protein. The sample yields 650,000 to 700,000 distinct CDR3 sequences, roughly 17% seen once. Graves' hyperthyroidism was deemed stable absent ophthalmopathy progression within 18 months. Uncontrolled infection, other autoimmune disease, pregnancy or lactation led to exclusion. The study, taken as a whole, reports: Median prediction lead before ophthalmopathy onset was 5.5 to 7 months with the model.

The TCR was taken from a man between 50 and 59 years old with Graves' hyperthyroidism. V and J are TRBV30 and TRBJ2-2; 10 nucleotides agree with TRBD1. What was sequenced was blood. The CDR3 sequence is CAWDRGLGDGELFF. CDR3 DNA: TGTGCCTGGGACAGGGGGCTGGGTGACGGGGAGCTGTTTTTT.